What follows are 21 T cell receptor beta chains derived from one specimen sequenced in a study of T cell repertoires in ileal Crohn's disease. TCRdb keeps only in-frame clones here, not all; method: immunoSEQ multiplex PCR. This sample has some 5,000 clones; about nine tenths occur once, and the top ten carry 3.5% to 4.5%. Stated time point: proximal margin of the surgical specimen (macroscopically non-inflamed). The sequenced sample consisted of ileal tissue. The receptors shown here come from an adult with Crohn's disease.

This rearrangement joins TRBV7-9 to TRBJ2-2; tentatively, D is TRBD1 (5 bases). CDR1 and CDR2 (germline): SEHNR, FQNEAQ (reference sequence). This CDR3 is 14 amino acids long. Trimming removed 5 bases at V and 3 bases at J, with 10 bases between. The CDR3 nucleotides read TGTGCCAGCAGCGTGGACACTGACACCGGGGAGCTGTTTTTT. This gives the protein CASSVDTDTGELFF. Together with reference TRBV7-9 and TRBJ2-2, the CDR3 gives the full variable domain: DTGVSQNPRHKITKRGQNVTFRCDPISEHNRLYWYRQTLGQGPEFLTYFQNEAQLEKSRLLSDRFSAERPKGSFSTLEIQRTEQGDSAMYLCASSVDTDTGELFFGEGSRLTVL.

The chain joins TRBV7-2 to TRBJ1-5; no reliable D call. V dropped 2 bases and J dropped 0 bases, with 11 bases sitting between them. Germline loops: CDR1 SGHTA, CDR2 FQGNSA. The CDR3 consists of 16 residues. The CDR3 region is CTSSLSARNSNQPQHF. The CDR3 DNA is TGTACCAGCAGCTTATCGGCCAGAAATAGCAATCAGCCCCAGCATTTT.

This sequence joins TRBV7-2 and TRBJ2-7, with unresolved D. Germline CDR1 and CDR2: SGHTA and FQGNSA. Trimming took off 0 bases at V and 0 bases at J, with 9 bases between the two ends. The CDR3 sequence is 15 residues long. Written as DNA, the CDR3 is TGTGCCAGCAGCTTAGCGCCCAGCTACTCCTACGAGCAGTACTTC. Its translation is CASSLAPSYSYEQYF.

This chain uses TRBV10-3 with TRBJ1-5, with 8 bases matching TRBD1. Germline V gene lookup returns CDR1 ENHRY and CDR2 SYGVKD. This CDR3 comprises 16 residues. Trimming at V came to 3 bases and at J to 6 bases, leaving 10 bases not matched to a gene. This CDR3 reads CAISDSVGQGVQPQHF. In nucleotides, the CDR3 is TGTGCCATCAGTGACAGTGTAGGACAGGGCGTTCAGCCCCAGCATTTT.

V and J are TRBV25-1 and TRBJ2-7; TRBD2 agrees at 8 bases. J lost 2 bases, V lost 9 bases, and 12 bases had no gene match. The CDR3 spans 15 residues. From germline, CDR1 is MGHDK and CDR2 SYGVNS. Written as DNA, the CDR3 is TGTGCCAGAAAAAACAATAGCGGGAAGGCCTACGAGCAGTACTTC. Its protein is CARKNNSGKAYEQYF.

This chain joins TRBV7-8 and TRBJ1-2; 9 bases align to TRBD1. This CDR3 is built from 13 residues. V trimming: 1 base; J trimming: 8 bases; junction bases outside the gene matches: 2. From germline, CDR1 is SGHVS and CDR2 FQNEAQ. The CDR3 spells CASSLDRGQGYTF. The CDR3 region has the DNA TGTGCCAGCAGCTTAGACAGGGGGCAAGGCTACACCTTC.

The chain uses TRBV7-9 and TRBJ1-1, with D uncertain. The V and J ends lost 1 base and 6 bases respectively, with 9 bases between them. There are 13 residues in the CDR3. The germline V gene has CDR1 SEHNR and CDR2 FQNEAQ (reference sequence). CDR3 amino acids: CASSLDRSAEAFF. The CDR3 bases are TGTGCCAGCAGCTTAGACCGGAGCGCTGAAGCTTTCTTT.

This clone has a handful of counts. This chain links TRBV15 with TRBJ1-2; 12 bases are shared with TRBD1. With V trimmed by 6 bases and J by 3 bases, 5 bases remained unmatched. The CDR3 length is 15 residues. Per the germline V gene, CDR1 is LNHNV and CDR2 is YYDKDF (reference sequence). CDR3 in DNA: TGTGCCACCAGTACCGGGACAGGGGGCTACTATGGCTACACCTTC. It encodes CATSTGTGGYYGYTF.

The chain has TRBV5-8 and TRBJ2-5, with D unclear. The germline V and J ends were trimmed by 4 bases and 2 bases, with 9 bases remaining between them. The CDR3 contains 13 residues. The germline CDR1 and CDR2 sequences are SGHTS and YDEGEE. For the CDR3, the DNA is TGTGCCAGCAGCCAGCCTCGACAAGAGACCCAGTACTTC. Amino acid sequence: CASSQPRQETQYF.

The CDR3 reads CASQAGTSSPEQYF. Written as DNA, the CDR3 is TGTGCCAGCCAAGCGGGAACTTCATCCCCCGAGCAGTACTTC. The rearrangement uses TRBV7-9 and TRBJ2-7, with 7 positions matching TRBD2. J was trimmed by 6 bases and V by 8 bases; bases with no gene match: 13. Looked up from germline, CDR1 is SEHNR and CDR2 is FQNEAQ (reference sequence). This CDR3 contains 14 residues.

The chain uses TRBV7-2 and TRBJ1-1, with TRBD1 as a possible D gene (5 bases). The V gene's germline CDR1 is SGHTA and CDR2 FQGNSA. The CDR3 spans 16 residues. The V gene lost 4 bases and the J gene lost 4 bases, with 19 bases spanning the gap. DNA for the CDR3: TGTGCCAGCAGCTCAGTGGTTCAGGGTGGGGGCACTGAAGCTTTCTTT. Translating gives CASSSVVQGGGTEAFF. Combining the CDR3 with reference TRBV7-2 and TRBJ1-1 gives the whole variable domain GAGVSQSPSNKVTEKGKDVELRCDPISGHTALYWYRQSLGQGLEFLIYFQGNSAPDKSGLPSDRFSAERTGGSVSTLTIQRTQQEDSAVYLCASSSVVQGGGTEAFFGQGTRLTVV.

The chain recombines TRBV25-1 with TRBJ1-6; 7 bases match TRBD1. The CDR3 runs 15 residues. Losses at the gene ends were 3 bases for V and 4 bases for J; bases not matched to a gene: 3. Germline V gives CDR1 MGHDK, CDR2 SYGVNS. The CDR3 spells CASSDSTGYNSPLHF. The CDR3 DNA follows: TGTGCCAGCAGTGACTCGACAGGGTATAATTCACCCCTCCACTTT.

The V and J genes are TRBV18 and TRBJ2-1, with D perhaps TRBD2 (5 bases). Per the germline V gene, CDR1 is KGHSH and CDR2 is LQKENI. V lost 1 base, J lost 5 bases, and 15 bases lay in between. The CDR3 length is 16 residues. CDR3 DNA sequence: TGTGCCAGCTCACCACGAGGGCCGTCTACCAACAATGAGCAGTTCTTC. Protein sequence: CASSPRGPSTNNEQFF.

The chain combines TRBV30 with TRBJ2-3, with D perhaps matching TRBD2 (6 bases). The germline V and J ends were trimmed by 7 bases and 1 base, with 18 bases remaining between them. The germline gives CDR1 GTSNPN, CDR2 SVGIG (reference sequence). This CDR3 has 15 residues. The CDR3 DNA reads TGTGCCTTACACCCCGGAGGGCGGGGCACAGATACGCAGTATTTT. Its protein is CALHPGGRGTDTQYF.

The V gene is TRBV29-1, the J gene TRBJ1-2, with TRBD1 matching 9 bases. The CDR3 covers 12 residues. Per the germline V gene, CDR1 is SQVTM and CDR2 is ANQGSEA. The V gene end was trimmed by 7 bases and the J gene end by 10 bases; junction bases not matched to a gene: 10. The CDR3 here is CSGGTGFGDYTF. CDR3 nucleotide sequence: TGCAGCGGAGGGACAGGGTTCGGGGACTACACCTTC.

This chain joins TRBV9 and TRBJ2-1, with D maybe TRBD1 (6 bases). The CDR3 runs 16 residues. Trimming cost V 5 bases and J 7 bases, with 22 bases left between them. Germline CDR1 SGDLS, CDR2 YYNGEE. The CDR3, as DNA: TGTGCCAGCAGTGAGCCAGGACCCGAGGGGGTTAATGAGCAGTTCTTC. Protein product: CASSEPGPEGVNEQFF. The full variable domain, rest sourced from reference TRBV9 and TRBJ2-1, is DSGVTQTPKHLITATGQRVTLRCSPRSGDLSVYWYQQSLDQGLQFLIQYYNGEERAKGNILERFSAQQFPDLHSELNLSSLELGDSALYFCASSEPGPEGVNEQFFGPGTRLTVL.

This clone was seen just once. V and J are TRBV6-6 and TRBJ2-1; D is unresolved. Germline values: CDR1 MNHNY, CDR2 SVGAGI (reference sequence). This CDR3 is 12 amino acids long. The ends were cut back, 6 bases at V and 4 bases at J, with 7 bases in the middle. CDR3: CASSYTYNEQFF. CDR3 nucleotides: TGTGCCAGCAGCTACACATACAATGAGCAGTTCTTC.

This chain uses TRBV5-1 with TRBJ2-3; a weak D match, TRBD2 (6 bases). This CDR3 has 13 residues. Trimming shortened V by 4 bases and J by 2 bases, and 8 bases separated the two germline ends. The germline V gene encodes CDR1 SGHRS and CDR2 YFSETQ. This CDR3 reads CASSRRDTDTQYF. The CDR3 DNA reads TGCGCCAGCAGCCGGCGGGACACAGATACGCAGTATTTT.

The chain has TRBV19 and TRBJ2-5; a weak D match, TRBD1 (6 bases). V lost 1 base and J lost 5, with 11 bases in between. Per germline, CDR1 LNHDA and CDR2 SQIVND (reference sequence). The CDR3 covers 14 residues. In DNA, the CDR3 is TGTGCCAGTAGTATAGGTGGGCAGGGGGAGACCCAGTACTTC. This encodes CASSIGGQGETQYF. Variable domain in full (rest from reference TRBV19 and TRBJ2-5): DGGITQSPKYLFRKEGQNVTLSCEQNLNHDAMYWYRQDPGQGLRLIYYSQIVNDFQKGDIAEGYSVSREKKESFPLTVTSAQKNPTAFYLCASSIGGQGETQYFGPGTRLLVL.

The V and J genes are TRBV7-8 and TRBJ1-1; a weak D match, TRBD1 (5 bases). Between the trimmed V and J ends, which lost 1 base and 0 bases, there was a span of 9 bases. The CDR3 covers 15 residues. Germline V gene lookup returns CDR1 SGHVS and CDR2 FQNEAQ. CDR3 sequence reads: CASSLGQIMNTEAFF. The CDR3, as DNA: TGTGCCAGCAGCTTAGGACAGATCATGAACACTGAAGCTTTCTTT.

This CDR3 reads CASSFLAGSAQSTQYF. CDR3 coding DNA: TGTGCCAGCAGTTTTCTAGCGGGGTCTGCACAGTCTACGCAGTATTTT. This rearrangement joins TRBV27 to TRBJ2-3; TRBD2 aligns across 9 bases. The V gene's germline CDR1 is MNHEY and CDR2 SMNVEV (reference sequence). The CDR3 consists of 16 residues. The J segment lost 8 bases and the V segment lost 3 bases, leaving 12 bases of the junction unmatched.